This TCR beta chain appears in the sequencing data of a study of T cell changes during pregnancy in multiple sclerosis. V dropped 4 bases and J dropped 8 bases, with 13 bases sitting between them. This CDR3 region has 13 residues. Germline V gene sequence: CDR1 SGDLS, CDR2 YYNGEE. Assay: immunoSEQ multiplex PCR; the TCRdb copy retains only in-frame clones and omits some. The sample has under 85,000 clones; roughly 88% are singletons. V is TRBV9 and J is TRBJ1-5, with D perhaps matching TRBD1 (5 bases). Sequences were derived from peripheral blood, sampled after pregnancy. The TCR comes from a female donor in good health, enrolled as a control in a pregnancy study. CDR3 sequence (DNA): TGTGCCAGCAGCCAGGGCCCTAATGAGCCCCAGCATTTT. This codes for CASSQGPNEPQHF.